Included here is one TCR beta chain sequence, with context. The antigen remains undetermined. The data originate from a study of glioma-infiltrating T cells after dendritic cell vaccination. For the study at large: Samples are from glioblastoma patients in Phase I and II dendritic cell vaccine trials.

Study outcomes and limitations: No direct clonality-survival link was found; a diverse polyclonal response may matter.

Libraries were prepared by immunoSEQ multiplex PCR; TCRdb keeps only in-frame clonotypes and omits some of them. Among 85,000 to 95,000 clones listed, just over 85% were seen once. CDR1 and CDR2 (germline): LNHDA, SQIVND (reference sequence). V was clipped by 7 bases and J by 4 bases; unmatched bases: 12. The CDR3 totals 15 residues. The material sequenced was blood, taken before dendritic cell vaccination. The rearrangement uses TRBV19 and TRBJ1-1; 7 bases are shared with TRBD1. The source of this sequence is a human donor with glioblastoma. The CDR3 here is CASNPRRGGFTEAFF. CDR3 bases: TGTGCCAGTAACCCAAGGAGAGGGGGCTTCACTGAAGCTTTCTTT.